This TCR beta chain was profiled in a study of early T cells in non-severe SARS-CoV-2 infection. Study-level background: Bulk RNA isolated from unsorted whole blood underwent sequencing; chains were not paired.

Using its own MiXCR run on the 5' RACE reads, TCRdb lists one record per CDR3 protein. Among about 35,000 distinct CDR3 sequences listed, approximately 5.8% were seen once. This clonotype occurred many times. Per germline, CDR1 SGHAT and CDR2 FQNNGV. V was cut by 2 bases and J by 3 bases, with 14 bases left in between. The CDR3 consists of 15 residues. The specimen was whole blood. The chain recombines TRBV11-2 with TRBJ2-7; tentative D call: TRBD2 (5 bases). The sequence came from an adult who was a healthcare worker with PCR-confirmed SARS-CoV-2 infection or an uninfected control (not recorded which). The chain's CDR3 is CASSLTDGDYYEQYF. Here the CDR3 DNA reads TGTGCCAGCAGCTTAACGGACGGAGACTACTACGAGCAGTACTTC.